A single sample is the source of the 23 T cell receptor beta chains below, sequenced in a study of blood T cells in healthy people across ages. The second PCR ran about 6 to 11 cycles with a sample-barcoded 5' primer and J-beta primers. TCRdb re-analysed the 5' RACE reads in MiXCR, keeping a single row per CDR3 protein. The table records 1.5 million to 2 million distinct CDR3 sequences, 28% of them present only once. Sequencing was performed on blood. The receptors derive from a woman aged 25 to 45 in good health.

In this sample, this clonotype turned up many times. This chain joins TRBV11-2 and TRBJ2-5; D is uncertain. Trimming cost V 2 bases and J 2 bases, with 21 bases left between them. Germline V lookup: CDR1 SGHAT, CDR2 FQNNGV. The CDR3 consists of 18 residues. DNA of the CDR3: TGTGCCAGCAGCTTAAGAGGCCTGGCAGATCTAGGTCAAGAGACCCAGTACTTC. Translation: CASSLRGLADLGQETQYF. Using reference TRBV11-2 and TRBJ2-5 for the parts outside the CDR3, the full variable domain is EAGVAQSPRYKIIEKRQSVAFWCNPISGHATLYWYQQILGQGPKLLIQFQNNGVVDDSQLPKDRFSAERLKGVDSTLKIQPAKLEDSAVYLCASSLRGLADLGQETQYFGPGTRLLVL.

The rearrangement links TRBV11-2 to TRBJ2-5; possibly TRBD2 for D (5 bases). V lost 1 base to trimming and J lost 11 bases, with 20 bases between them. This CDR3 is 15 amino acids long. The germline V gene has CDR1 SGHAT and CDR2 FQNNGV. The CDR3 spells CASSLVRGTPWEQYF. CDR3 nucleotides: TGTGCCAGCAGCTTAGTCAGAGGCACACCGTGGGAGCAGTACTTC.

The chain combines TRBV15 with TRBJ1-1, with D perhaps matching TRBD1 (6 bases). V gave up 1 base and J gave up 3 bases, with 12 bases separating them. CDR3 size: 15 residues. Germline CDR1 reads LNHNV; CDR2 reads YYDKDF (reference sequence). CDR3 DNA sequence: TGTGCCACCAGCAGAGGGAGGACAGAGGACACTGAAGCTTTCTTT. Amino acids: CATSRGRTEDTEAFF.

This chain uses TRBV5-4 with TRBJ1-2; D remains unclear. Germline V CDR1 and CDR2: SGHNT, YYREEE (reference sequence). Trimming shortened V by 2 bases and J by 8 bases, and 10 bases separated the two germline ends. The CDR3 is 12 residues long. In nucleotides, the CDR3 is TGTGCCAGCAGCTTTATCGCGGAGGGCTACACCTTC. It encodes CASSFIAEGYTF.

V usage is TRBV30 and J usage is TRBJ2-7, with 11 bases identical to TRBD2. Germline V CDR1 and CDR2: GTSNPN, SVGIG (reference sequence). This CDR3 region has 15 residues. The ends lost 8 bases at V and 0 bases at J; junction bases unmatched: 9. The CDR3 loop is CAGRASGRSSYEQYF. The CDR3 DNA reads TGTGCCGGAAGGGCTAGCGGGAGGAGCTCCTACGAGCAGTACTTC.

The chain has TRBV9 and TRBJ1-2, with TRBD1 matching 7 bases. The CDR3 contains 16 residues. The V gene's germline CDR1 is SGDLS and CDR2 YYNGEE. Trimming at V came to 3 bases and at J to 4 bases, leaving 12 bases not matched to a gene. CDR3 coding DNA: TGTGCCAGCAGCGCAGGGGGGGGCTCCCCGGGCTATGGCTACACCTTC. This gives the protein CASSAGGGSPGYGYTF.

The rearrangement uses TRBV2 and TRBJ1-5, with TRBD1 as a possible D gene (5 bases). Trimming shortened V by 8 bases and J by 2 bases, and 10 bases separated the two germline ends. The CDR3 contains 13 residues. Germline values: CDR1 SNHLY, CDR2 FYNNEI. CDR3 region: CASGGSGNQPQHF. Here the CDR3 DNA reads TGTGCCAGCGGGGGGTCAGGCAATCAGCCCCAGCATTTT.

This sequence joins TRBV20-1 and TRBJ2-2; the D gene is possibly TRBD2 (5 bases). Germline-derived CDR1 and CDR2 are DFQATT and SNEGSKA (reference sequence). Trimming took 0 bases from V and 0 from J, leaving 5 bases between them. This CDR3 region has 14 residues. In nucleotides, the CDR3 is TGCAGTGCTAGAGAGGGAGCGAACACCGGGGAGCTGTTTTTT. It yields the protein CSAREGANTGELFF.

This clonotype has a handful of counts. This chain uses TRBV12-3 or TRBV12-4 with TRBJ2-3, with 11 bases fitting TRBD2. The CDR3 sequence is 16 residues long. With 5 bases clipped from V and 2 bases from J, the junction kept 6 bases outside the gene matches. The CDR3 loop reads CASSIGLAGLTDTQYF. DNA for the CDR3: TGTGCCAGCAGTATCGGACTAGCGGGCCTCACAGATACGCAGTATTTT.

Turning to this clonotype: At one end, the junction sequence differs from germline, possibly due to a read error. The chain uses TRBV20-1 and TRBJ1-5; tentatively, D is TRBD1 (5 bases). The CDR3 has 13 amino acids. Germline assignment: CDR1 DFQATT and CDR2 SNEGSKA (reference sequence). Written as DNA, the CDR3 is TGCAGTGCTCAAGAGCAGGGTCACCAGCCCCGGCATTTT. Its protein is CSAQEQGHQPRHF.

The chain has TRBV12-3 or TRBV12-4 and TRBJ2-1; no firm D call. This CDR3 region has 15 residues. Deletions cut 3 bases from V and 2 bases from J, with 11 bases between. The CDR3 is CASSFYQTTYNEQFF. CDR3 DNA sequence: TGTGCCAGCAGTTTTTACCAGACCACCTACAATGAGCAGTTCTTC.

V is TRBV11-2 and J is TRBJ2-5, with 8 positions matching TRBD1. The J call may be mistaken, given a closer DNA end match to TRBJ2-7. Germline V gene sequence: CDR1 SGHAT, CDR2 FQNNGV. CDR3 size: 16 residues. Here the CDR3 DNA reads TGTGCCAGCAGCTTAGATAGCGCAGGGGGCTTCCGCGAGCAGTACTTC. It yields the protein CASSLDSAGGFREQYF.

This clonotype was seen more than once but under ten times. The CDR3: CSASGTSGRSYEQYF. CDR3 DNA sequence: TGCAGTGCCAGTGGGACTAGCGGGAGGTCCTACGAGCAGTACTTC. V gene TRBV20-1 combines with J gene TRBJ2-7; 15 positions match TRBD2. The germline V gene has CDR1 DFQATT and CDR2 SNEGSKA (reference sequence). V shed 6 bases, J shed 1 base, and the junction held 4 bases outside the gene matches. The CDR3 extends over 15 amino acids.

The chain is built from TRBV27 and TRBJ2-7, with 8 bases lining up with TRBD1. The V segment lost 6 bases and the J segment 3 bases; nucleotides outside the gene matches: 10. Germline CDR1 MNHEY, CDR2 SMNVEV (reference sequence). This CDR3 contains 15 residues. The CDR3 loop reads CASSTNRGAFYEQYF. CDR3 DNA: TGTGCCAGCAGCACCAACAGGGGGGCCTTCTACGAGCAGTACTTC.

This clonotype was observed a handful of times. One base away lies a much larger clone, so this may be a sequencing read error. J is TRBJ2-1 and V is TRBV5-5; 9 nucleotides align to TRBD2. The J call may be mistaken, given a closer DNA end match to TRBJ2-7. Germline CDR1 and CDR2: SGHKS and YYEKEE (reference sequence). The length of the CDR3 is 15 residues. CDR3 region: CASSISGGDYNEQYF. The CDR3 DNA reads as TGTGCCAGCAGCATTAGCGGGGGAGATTACAATGAGCAGTACTTC.

This clonotype has at least ten counts. The chain joins TRBV5-6 to TRBJ2-1, with D perhaps TRBD2 (6 bases). The germline gives CDR1 SGHDT, CDR2 YYEEEE. V lost 5 bases and J 9 bases, leaving 18 bases between the germline ends. The CDR3 length is 14 residues. CDR3 loop: CASRRDFGFSEQFF. The CDR3 nucleotides read TGTGCCAGCAGGCGGGACTTCGGCTTCAGTGAGCAGTTCTTC.

This clonotype was observed a few times. This chain joins TRBV28 and TRBJ2-4; tentative D call: TRBD1 (6 bases). V shed 10 bases and J shed 6 bases, with 25 bases lying between them. The CDR3 runs 16 residues. Germline assignment: CDR1 MDHEN and CDR2 SYDVKM. The CDR3 sequence: CATHSGHHTGGNIQYF. The CDR3 DNA reads TGTGCCACACACTCGGGACACCATACGGGCGGAAACATTCAGTACTTC.

The chain combines TRBV15 with TRBJ2-7; 10 positions match TRBD2. V was clipped by 0 bases and J by 0 bases; unmatched bases: 8. Germline V gives CDR1 LNHNV, CDR2 YYDKDF (reference sequence). CDR3 length equals 18 residues. Here the CDR3 DNA reads TGTGCCACCAGCAGAGATCCGAGCGGGGGGGCCTTCTCCTACGAGCAGTACTTC. It encodes CATSRDPSGGAFSYEQYF.

This chain joins TRBV7-9 and TRBJ2-2; 12 bases are a match to TRBD2. The CDR3 sequence is 14 residues long. From germline, CDR1 is SEHNR and CDR2 FQNEAQ (reference sequence). The trim removed 8 bases at V and 7 bases at J, leaving 5 bases unmatched. The CDR3 sequence is CASGSGLAGGELFF. In DNA, the CDR3 is TGTGCCAGCGGTTCGGGACTAGCGGGCGGGGAGCTGTTTTTT.

This clonotype showed up just a few times. The chain carries TRBV7-8 and TRBJ2-6; no clear D gene. The V end was cut by 1 base, the J end by 0 bases, with 13 bases between. CDR1 and CDR2 from the germline V gene are SGHVS and FQNEAQ. The CDR3 spans 18 residues. CDR3 protein: CASSLEGGRVSGANVLTF. The CDR3 bases are TGTGCCAGCAGCTTAGAGGGTGGCCGGGTCTCTGGGGCCAACGTCCTGACTTTC.

This clonotype was seen repeatedly, ten times or more. J is TRBJ2-1 and V is TRBV20-1, with TRBD2 matching 10 bases. CDR1 DFQATT and CDR2 SNEGSKA come from the germline V gene (reference sequence). This CDR3 contains 13 residues. V was clipped by 8 bases and J by 4 bases; unmatched bases: 5. The DNA of the CDR3 is TGCAGTCTAGAACTAGCGGGATACAATGAGCAGTTCTTC. Residues: CSLELAGYNEQFF.

This clonotype was counted a few times. The chain recombines TRBV6-2 or TRBV6-3 with TRBJ2-1; a weak D match, TRBD2 (6 bases). V was trimmed by 7 bases and J by 6 bases, leaving 19 bases between them. The CDR3 runs to 15 residues. CDR1 is MNHEY, CDR2 SVGEGT, per germline. The CDR3 DNA is TGTGCCAGCATGAGACCCCCCGGACTAAGCAATGAGCAGTTCTTC. This gives the protein CASMRPPGLSNEQFF.

This clonotype appeared a few times. The chain links TRBV14 to TRBJ1-1; possible D gene TRBD1, 6 bases. The V gene's germline CDR1 is SGHDN and CDR2 FVKESK. The germline V and J ends were trimmed by 3 bases and 5 bases, with 10 bases remaining between them. The CDR3 consists of 13 residues. Here the CDR3 reads CASSHDQGTEAFF. In DNA form, the CDR3 reads TGTGCCAGCAGCCATGATCAGGGGACTGAAGCTTTCTTT.